This TCR beta chain was sequenced in a study of blood T cell repertoires in COVID-19 (dated by TCRdb to 2018 to 2021). Study-level background: Samples covering the acute and convalescent phases of COVID-19 were provided by collaborators in the United States, Italy and Spain. A freely available public database, intended as a resource for researchers studying the immune response to SARS-CoV-2, is where the repertoires were released. Samples were obtained from the ongoing ImmuneRACE study (first 160 participants) and from 1,254 subjects provided by 6 global collaborators. Sample metadata almost always included a de-identified subject ID, COVID-19 status, age in years and sex. The material from the prospective study consisted of cDNA or gDNA derived from T cells, B-cell-depleted T cells, or PBMCs. Where available, HLA class I and class II types were taken from metadata supplied by the sample provider and were not determined by assay-based typing. Deeply sampled blood TCRbeta repertoires from subjects exposed to, actively infected with, or recovered from COVID-19 were included in the dataset.

Of note for this clone: The antigen this receptor binds is unknown. Per-base quality was not reported, and no clone a single base away is much larger than it.

TCRbeta CDR3 regions were amplified from genomic DNA by means of the immunoSEQ Assay, a bias-controlled multiplex PCR. On the study's bioinformatics: Within the assay, amplification of reference gene primers was used to estimate how many nucleated cells each sample contained. Sequence reads were collapsed and filtered to measure the absolute abundance of every unique TCRbeta CDR3 rearrangement. For each sample, productive Simpson clonality was calculated as the square root of Simpson's diversity index across productive rearrangements. Imported from immuneACCESS, the table was reduced by TCRdb to in-frame sequences with V and J called. These copies leave out some clones; in studies compared against another copy, an unresolved V gene accounts for under half, and the cause of the remainder is not known. That table gives V, J and clone size, and the DNA gave D and trimming. The sample table holds about 180,000 clones, of which about 80% were seen once. Together, the top ten hold around 15% of the sample.

Participants in the prospective study were aged 18 to 89 years, lived in 20 to 30 United States geographic areas, and enrolled through a virtual design. In the prospective study, cohorts were assigned on the basis of participant-reported clinical history obtained from a screening survey and a study questionnaire. Exposed participants were defined as having been in contact with someone with a PCR-confirmed or clinician-diagnosed COVID-19 case within 2 weeks of study entry. Each participant in the prospective study had whole blood, serum and a nasopharyngeal or oropharyngeal swab collected by mobile phlebotomists. Over a roughly 2-month period, participants in the prospective study had the option of providing additional blood draws and questionnaires. Prospective study blood samples were shipped either frozen or at room temperature before DNA extraction. Broader findings and caveats from the paper: The quantity of clinical and demographic metadata differed by source and by participant and was supplied without curation.

The material sequenced was PBMCs or T cells enriched from blood (not recorded which). The sequence came from a man aged 55 to 69 who had been exposed to COVID-19.

This receptor carries the CDR3 CASSLAGQGGAFF. Read as DNA, the sequence is TGTGCCAGCAGCTTAGCGGGACAGGGTGGTGCTTTCTTT. Rearrangement joined TRBV7-3 to TRBJ1-1; TRBD1 agrees with 9 junctional bases. Including the terminal cysteine and phenylalanine, the CDR3 comprises 13 residues. The sequence is cut down to CDR3 DNA, 39 bases in frame from base 1. Relative to germline, V is missing 2 bases and J is missing 11 bases, with 6 bases of the junction outside any gene match. CDR1 and CDR2 are drawn from the germline V gene: SGHTA, FQGTGA.